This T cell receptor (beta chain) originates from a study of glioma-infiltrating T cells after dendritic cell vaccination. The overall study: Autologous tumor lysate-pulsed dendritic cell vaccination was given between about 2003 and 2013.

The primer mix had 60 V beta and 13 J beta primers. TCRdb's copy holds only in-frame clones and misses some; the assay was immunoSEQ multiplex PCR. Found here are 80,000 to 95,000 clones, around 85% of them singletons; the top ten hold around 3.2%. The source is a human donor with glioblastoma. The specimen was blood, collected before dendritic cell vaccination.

DNA of the CDR3: TGCGCCAGCAGTCGACAGGGGGCTGTGTCAGATACGCAGTATTTT. It is translated as CASSRQGAVSDTQYF. This sequence joins TRBV5-1 and TRBJ2-3; 10 nucleotides align to TRBD1. With V trimmed by 5 bases and J by 4 bases, 7 bases remained unmatched. The length of the CDR3 is 15 residues. Germline V gives CDR1 SGHRS, CDR2 YFSETQ.